Below, 9 T cell receptor beta chains from the same sample are listed, as sequenced in a study of blood T cell repertoires in COVID-19. Libraries were prepared by immunoSEQ multiplex PCR; TCRdb keeps only in-frame clonotypes and omits some of them. This sample has around 250,000 clones, with roughly 85% found just once. Material: PBMCs or T cells enriched from blood (not recorded which). The receptor source for this set is a woman aged 45-59 years who had recovered from COVID-19.

V and J are TRBV6-5 and TRBJ2-5, with 7 bases identical to TRBD2. The junction had 3 bases not matched to a gene; V was cut back by 6 bases and J by 5 bases. Germline CDR1 reads MNHEY; CDR2 reads SVGAGI. CDR3 size: 12 residues. CDR3 sequence (DNA): TGTGCCAGCAGGCCCGGGGGGGAGACCCAGTACTTC. It is translated as CASRPGGETQYF.

The chain has TRBV2 and TRBJ2-2; possibly TRBD2 for D (6 bases). Trimming left V 6 bases short and J 4 bases short, with 15 bases between. Per the germline V gene, CDR1 is SNHLY and CDR2 is FYNNEI. There are 15 residues in the CDR3. The CDR3 here is CASRSPGLSTGELFF. The CDR3 DNA reads TGTGCCAGCAGGTCACCGGGACTTAGCACCGGGGAGCTGTTTTTT.

This clone showed up just once. The gene calls are TRBV7-9 and TRBJ2-3; weak D call: TRBD1 (6 bases). The length of the CDR3 is 14 residues. V lost 5 bases, J lost 1 base, and 10 bases lay in between. Germline V gene data show CDR1 as SEHNR and CDR2 as FQNEAQ (reference sequence). The CDR3 is CASSEGVGTDTQYF. The CDR3 nucleotides read TGTGCCAGCAGCGAGGGGGTGGGCACAGATACGCAGTATTTT.

This clone was detected once. The chain joins TRBV5-1 to TRBJ2-7; a weak D match, TRBD1 (6 bases). This CDR3 spans 13 amino acids. Germline values: CDR1 SGHRS, CDR2 YFSETQ. V lost 7 bases, J lost 3 bases, and 14 bases lay in between. The CDR3 nucleotides read TGCGCCAGCCAAATACAACAGGGCTACGAGCAGTACTTC. Protein: CASQIQQGYEQYF. Supplemented by reference TRBV5-1 and TRBJ2-7, the full variable domain reads KAGVTQTPRYLIKTRGQQVTLSCSPISGHRSVSWYQQTPGQGLQFLFEYFSETQRNKGNFPGRFSGRQFSNSRSEMNVSTLELGDSALYLCASQIQQGYEQYFGPGTRLTVT.

The chain uses TRBV28 and TRBJ1-1, with unresolved D. There are 13 residues in the CDR3. Per the germline V gene, CDR1 is MDHEN and CDR2 is SYDVKM. Trimming left V 6 bases short and J 7 bases short, with 15 bases between. CDR3 sequence: CASRETGIGEAFF. The DNA for the CDR3 is TGTGCCAGCAGGGAGACGGGGATTGGTGAAGCTTTCTTT.

The chain links TRBV10-3 to TRBJ1-1; D perhaps matches TRBD1 (5 bases). CDR3 length: 14 residues. Trimming pared 0 bases from V and 5 bases from J, leaving 10 bases between. The V gene's germline CDR1 is ENHRY and CDR2 SYGVKD. CDR3 region: CAISESGDETEAFF. DNA for the CDR3: TGTGCCATCAGTGAGTCAGGGGATGAAACTGAAGCTTTCTTT.

V is TRBV5-1 and J is TRBJ2-1; 12 nucleotides line up with TRBD2. Per the germline V gene, CDR1 is SGHRS and CDR2 is YFSETQ. After removal of 4 bases from V and 8 bases from J, the junction contained 7 bases not matched to a gene. CDR3 size: 15 residues. The CDR3 nucleotides read TGCGCCAGCAGCATCCCTAGCGGGAGGGGATATGAGCAGTTCTTC. Amino acids: CASSIPSGRGYEQFF.

This clone came up a few times. The V gene is TRBV9, the J gene TRBJ2-7; no firm D call. CDR3 size: 16 residues. Deletions cut 0 bases from V and 2 bases from J, with 15 bases between. Looked up from germline, CDR1 is SGDLS and CDR2 is YYNGEE. The CDR3: CASSVAPSVDAYEQYF. The CDR3 DNA follows: TGTGCCAGCAGCGTAGCCCCCAGTGTTGATGCCTACGAGCAGTACTTC.

The J gene is TRBJ2-1, the V gene TRBV7-9, with 13 bases matching TRBD2. This CDR3 contains 17 residues. Germline V lookup: CDR1 SEHNR, CDR2 FQNEAQ (reference sequence). V trimming: 4 bases; J trimming: 6 bases; junction bases outside the gene matches: 9. CDR3 nucleotide sequence: TGTGCCAGCAGCTCGGGGACTAGCGGGGCAACGGCCAATGAGCAGTTCTTC. Protein sequence: CASSSGTSGATANEQFF.